The clone carrying this T cell receptor beta chain showed up just a few times. Its antigen remains unknown. The junction shows a germline mismatch at one end, possibly a read error. One entry per CDR3 protein, called by TCRdb with MiXCR from the 5' RACE reads. The table lists more than 110,000 distinct CDR3 sequences, 7% to 10% of them singletons. The sample is drawn from a study of CD8 T cells in ankylosing spondylitis. General study points: In ankylosing spondylitis blood, a motif of seven to nine highly homologous TCR beta variants appeared characteristic. A subset of motif variants has previously been described in the synovial fluid and blood of reactive arthritis.

The sample taken for sequencing was synovial fluid, either unsorted or a sorted T cell fraction (not recorded which). This TCR derives from a male donor with ankylosing spondylitis.

CDR3: CASSYYRTEAFF. The CDR3 DNA follows: TGCGCCAGCAGCTACTACAGAACTGAAGCTTTCTTT. This chain connects TRBV6-2 or TRBV6-3 to TRBJ1-1; D not certain. Germline CDR1 MNHEY, CDR2 SVGEGT. This CDR3 contains 12 residues.